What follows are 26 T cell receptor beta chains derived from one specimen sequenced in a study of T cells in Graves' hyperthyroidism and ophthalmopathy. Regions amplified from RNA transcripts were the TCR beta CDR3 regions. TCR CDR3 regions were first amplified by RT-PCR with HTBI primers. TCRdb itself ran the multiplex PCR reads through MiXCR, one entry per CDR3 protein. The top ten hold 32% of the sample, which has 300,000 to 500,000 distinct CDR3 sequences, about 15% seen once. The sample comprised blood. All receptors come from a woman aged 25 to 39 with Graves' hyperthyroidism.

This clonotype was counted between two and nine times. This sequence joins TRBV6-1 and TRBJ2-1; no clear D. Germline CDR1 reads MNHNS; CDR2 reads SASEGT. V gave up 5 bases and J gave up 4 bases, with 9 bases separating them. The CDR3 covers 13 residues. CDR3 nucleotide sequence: TGTGCCAGCAGTCCCTACACTTACAATGAGCAGTTCTTC. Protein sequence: CASSPYTYNEQFF.

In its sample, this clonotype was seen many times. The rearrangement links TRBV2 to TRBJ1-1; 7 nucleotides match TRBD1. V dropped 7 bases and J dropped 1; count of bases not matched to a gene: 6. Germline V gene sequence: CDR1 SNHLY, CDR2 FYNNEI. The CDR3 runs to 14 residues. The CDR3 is CASTQQGTNTEAFF. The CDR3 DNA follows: TGTGCCAGCACCCAACAGGGGACGAACACTGAAGCTTTCTTT.

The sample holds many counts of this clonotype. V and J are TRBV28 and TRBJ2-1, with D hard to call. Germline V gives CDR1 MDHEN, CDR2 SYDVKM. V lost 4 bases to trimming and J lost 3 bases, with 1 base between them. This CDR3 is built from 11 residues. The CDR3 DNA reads TGTGCCAGCAGTTACTACAATGAGCAGTTCTTC. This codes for CASSYYNEQFF.

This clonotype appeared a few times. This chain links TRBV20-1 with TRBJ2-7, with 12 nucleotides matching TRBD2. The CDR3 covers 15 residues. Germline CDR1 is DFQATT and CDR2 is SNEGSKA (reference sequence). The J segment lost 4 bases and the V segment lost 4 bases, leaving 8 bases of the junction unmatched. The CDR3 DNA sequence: TGCAGTGCTATAGGTCTAGCGGGAGGGAGGTACGAGCAGTACTTC. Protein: CSAIGLAGGRYEQYF.

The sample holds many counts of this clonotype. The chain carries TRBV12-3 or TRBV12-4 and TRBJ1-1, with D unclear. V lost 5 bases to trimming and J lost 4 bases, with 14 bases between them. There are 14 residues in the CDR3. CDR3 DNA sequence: TGTGCCAGCAGTCCTCGACCAGTCGGCACTGAAGCTTTCTTT. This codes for CASSPRPVGTEAFF.

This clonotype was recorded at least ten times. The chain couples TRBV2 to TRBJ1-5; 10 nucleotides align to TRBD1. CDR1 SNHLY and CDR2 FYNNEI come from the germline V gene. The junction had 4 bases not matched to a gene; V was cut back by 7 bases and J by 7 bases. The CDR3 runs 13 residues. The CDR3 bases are TGTGCCAGCATGGGACAGGGGTACCAGCCCCAGCATTTT. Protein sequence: CASMGQGYQPQHF.

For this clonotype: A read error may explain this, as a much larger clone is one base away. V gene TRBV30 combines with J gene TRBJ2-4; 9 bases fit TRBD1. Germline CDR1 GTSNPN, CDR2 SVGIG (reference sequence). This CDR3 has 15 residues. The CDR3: CVWSVGQGPQSSLYF. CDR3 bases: TGTGTCTGGAGTGTAGGACAGGGGCCCCAATCCAGCTTGTACTTC.

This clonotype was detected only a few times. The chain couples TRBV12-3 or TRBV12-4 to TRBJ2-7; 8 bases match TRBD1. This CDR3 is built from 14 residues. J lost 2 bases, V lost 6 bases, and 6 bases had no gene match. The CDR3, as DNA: TGTGCCAGCAGACGGGACAGGAGAACCTACGAGCAGTACTTC. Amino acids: CASRRDRRTYEQYF.

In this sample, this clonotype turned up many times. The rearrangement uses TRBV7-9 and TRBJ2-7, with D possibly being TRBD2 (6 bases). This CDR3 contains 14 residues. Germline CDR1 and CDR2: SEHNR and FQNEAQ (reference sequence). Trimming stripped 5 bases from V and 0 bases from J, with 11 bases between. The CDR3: CASSPWTTSYEQYF. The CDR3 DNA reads TGTGCCAGCAGCCCCTGGACTACCTCCTACGAGCAGTACTTC.

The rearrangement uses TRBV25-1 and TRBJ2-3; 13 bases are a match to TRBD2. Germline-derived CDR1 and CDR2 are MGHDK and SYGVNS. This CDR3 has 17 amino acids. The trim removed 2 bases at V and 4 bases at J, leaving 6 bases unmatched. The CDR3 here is CASSEPWTSGRSDTQYF. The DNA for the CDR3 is TGTGCCAGCAGTGAACCCTGGACTAGCGGGAGATCAGATACGCAGTATTTT.

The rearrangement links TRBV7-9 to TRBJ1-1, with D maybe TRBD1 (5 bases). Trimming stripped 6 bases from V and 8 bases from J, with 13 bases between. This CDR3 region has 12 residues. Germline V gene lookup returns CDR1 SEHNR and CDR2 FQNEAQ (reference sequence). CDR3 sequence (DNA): TGTGCCAGCAGAGCGGAGAGGGGCGAAGCTTTCTTT. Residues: CASRAERGEAFF.

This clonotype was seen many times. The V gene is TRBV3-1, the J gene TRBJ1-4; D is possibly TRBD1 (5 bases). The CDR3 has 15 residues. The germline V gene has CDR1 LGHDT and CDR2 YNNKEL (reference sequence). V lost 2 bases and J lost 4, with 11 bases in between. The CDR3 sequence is CASSQWDGLNEKLFF. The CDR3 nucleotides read TGTGCCAGCAGCCAATGGGACGGACTTAATGAAAAACTGTTTTTT.

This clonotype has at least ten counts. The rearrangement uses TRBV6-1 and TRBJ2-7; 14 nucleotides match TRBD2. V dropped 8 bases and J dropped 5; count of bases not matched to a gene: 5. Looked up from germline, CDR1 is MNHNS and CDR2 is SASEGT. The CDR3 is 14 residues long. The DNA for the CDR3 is TGTGCCAGCCGACGGGGACTAGCGGGAGACGAGCAGTACTTC. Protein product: CASRRGLAGDEQYF.

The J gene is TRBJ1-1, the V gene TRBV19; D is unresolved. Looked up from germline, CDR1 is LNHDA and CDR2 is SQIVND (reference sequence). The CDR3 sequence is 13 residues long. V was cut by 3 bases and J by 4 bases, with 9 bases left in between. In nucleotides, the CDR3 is TGTGCCAGTAGTATCCCGGGTGGCACTGAAGCTTTCTTT. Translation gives CASSIPGGTEAFF.

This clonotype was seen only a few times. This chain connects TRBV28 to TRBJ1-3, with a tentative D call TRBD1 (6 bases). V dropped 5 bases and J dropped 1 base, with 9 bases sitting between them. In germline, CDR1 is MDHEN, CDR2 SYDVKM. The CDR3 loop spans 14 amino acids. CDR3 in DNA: TGTGCCAGCAGTGCACAGGGTTCTGGAAACACCATATATTTT. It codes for CASSAQGSGNTIYF.

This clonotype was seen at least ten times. In DNA form, the CDR3 reads TGCAGTGCTACCACCGACTACCTGGACACAGATACGCAGTATTTT. This sequence encodes CSATTDYLDTDTQYF. This sequence joins TRBV20-1 and TRBJ2-3; possible D gene TRBD2, 5 bases. Germline V CDR1 and CDR2: DFQATT, SNEGSKA (reference sequence). The CDR3 extends over 15 amino acids. Trimming removed 4 bases from V and 2 bases from J, with 16 bases in between.

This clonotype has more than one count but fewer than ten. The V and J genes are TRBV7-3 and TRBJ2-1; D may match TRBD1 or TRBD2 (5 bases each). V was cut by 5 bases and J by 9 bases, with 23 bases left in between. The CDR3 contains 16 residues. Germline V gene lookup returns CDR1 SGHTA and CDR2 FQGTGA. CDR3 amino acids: CASSPTSGTQWVEQFF. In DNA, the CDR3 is TGTGCCAGCAGCCCTACCTCCGGGACCCAGTGGGTTGAGCAGTTCTTC.

The CDR3: CASRDRRIEAFF. CDR3 DNA sequence: TGTGCCAGCCGGGACAGGCGGATTGAAGCTTTCTTT. V is TRBV2 and J is TRBJ1-1; 8 nucleotides line up with TRBD1. Germline-derived CDR1 and CDR2 are SNHLY and FYNNEI. CDR3 length equals 12 residues. The V segment lost 8 bases and the J segment 7 bases; nucleotides outside the gene matches: 6.

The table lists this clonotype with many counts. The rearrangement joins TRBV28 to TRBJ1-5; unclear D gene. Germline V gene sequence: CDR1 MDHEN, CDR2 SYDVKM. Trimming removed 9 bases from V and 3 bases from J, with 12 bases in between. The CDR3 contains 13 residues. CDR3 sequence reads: CASMYVFNQPQHF. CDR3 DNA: TGTGCCAGTATGTATGTATTCAATCAGCCCCAGCATTTT. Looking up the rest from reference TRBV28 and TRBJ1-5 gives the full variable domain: DVKVTQSSRYLVKRTGEKVFLECVQDMDHENMFWYRQDPGLGLRLIYFSYDVKMKEKGDIPEGYSVSREKKERFSLILESASTNQTSMYLCASMYVFNQPQHFGDGTRLSIL.

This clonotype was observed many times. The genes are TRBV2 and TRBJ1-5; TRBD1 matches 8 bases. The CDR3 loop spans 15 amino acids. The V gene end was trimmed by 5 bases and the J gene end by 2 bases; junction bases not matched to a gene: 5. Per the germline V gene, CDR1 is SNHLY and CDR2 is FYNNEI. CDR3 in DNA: TGTGCCAGCAGTAGGACAGGGTTTGGCAATCAGCCCCAGCATTTT. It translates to CASSRTGFGNQPQHF.

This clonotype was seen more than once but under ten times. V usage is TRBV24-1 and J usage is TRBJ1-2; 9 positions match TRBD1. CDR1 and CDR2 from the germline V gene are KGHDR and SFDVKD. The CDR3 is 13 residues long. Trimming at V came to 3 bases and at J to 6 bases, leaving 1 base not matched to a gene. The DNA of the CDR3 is TGTGCCACCAGTGATGGGACAGGGAATGGCTACACCTTC. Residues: CATSDGTGNGYTF.

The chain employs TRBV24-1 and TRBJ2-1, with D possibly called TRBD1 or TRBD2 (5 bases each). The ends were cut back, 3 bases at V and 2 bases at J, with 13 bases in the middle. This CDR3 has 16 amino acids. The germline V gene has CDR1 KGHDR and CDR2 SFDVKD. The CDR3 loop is CATSDGTRDPYNEQFF. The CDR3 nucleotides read TGTGCCACCAGTGATGGGACCAGGGACCCCTACAATGAGCAGTTCTTC.

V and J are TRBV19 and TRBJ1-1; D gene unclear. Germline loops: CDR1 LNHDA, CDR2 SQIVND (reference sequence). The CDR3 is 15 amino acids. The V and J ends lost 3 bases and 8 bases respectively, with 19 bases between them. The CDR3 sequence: CASSIGVPGGSEAFF. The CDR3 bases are TGTGCCAGTAGTATTGGGGTTCCGGGTGGTTCCGAAGCTTTCTTT.

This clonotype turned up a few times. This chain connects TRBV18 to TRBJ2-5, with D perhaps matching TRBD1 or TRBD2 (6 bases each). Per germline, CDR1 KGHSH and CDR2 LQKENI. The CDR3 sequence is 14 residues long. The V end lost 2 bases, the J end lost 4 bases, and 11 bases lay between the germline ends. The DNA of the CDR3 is TGTGCCAGCTCACCAAACGGGGGCGGAGAGACCCAGTACTTC. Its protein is CASSPNGGGETQYF. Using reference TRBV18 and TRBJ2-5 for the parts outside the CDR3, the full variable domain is NAGVMQNPRHLVRRRGQEARLRCSPMKGHSHVYWYRQLPEEGLKFMVYLQKENIIDESGMPKERFSAEFPKEGPSILRIQQVVRGDSAAYFCASSPNGGGETQYFGPGTRLLVL.

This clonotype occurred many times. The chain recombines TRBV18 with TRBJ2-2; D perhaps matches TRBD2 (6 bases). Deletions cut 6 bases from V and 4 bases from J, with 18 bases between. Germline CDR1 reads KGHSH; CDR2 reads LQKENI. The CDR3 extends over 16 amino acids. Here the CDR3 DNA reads TGTGCCAGCTCCCCGCTTGGGCTAGCGACCACCGGGGAGCTGTTTTTT. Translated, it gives CASSPLGLATTGELFF.

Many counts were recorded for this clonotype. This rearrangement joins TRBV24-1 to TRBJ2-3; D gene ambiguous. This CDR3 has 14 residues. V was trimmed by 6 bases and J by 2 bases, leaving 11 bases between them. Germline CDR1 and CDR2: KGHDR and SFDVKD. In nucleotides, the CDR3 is TGTGCCACCAGTTTTGGAACAGCCACAGATACGCAGTATTTT. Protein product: CATSFGTATDTQYF.